This is a list of T cell receptor beta chains from one sample in a study of identical twins. In TCRdb, the 5' RACE reads were re-called with MiXCR into one record per CDR3 protein. Among 570,000 or so distinct CDR3 sequences listed, more than 9% were seen once. These data were likewise used in another study, on yellow fever vaccine responses in identical twins.

The sequenced sample was PBMCs. The receptors were gathered from a woman younger than 30 in good health. Each CDR3 is given with its conserved first and last residue. D genes are given only for firm matches. Some rows have no size entry. The others give once, few or many, or a class for an expanded clone.

clone_size j_call v_call d_call cdr3_nt cdr3_aa
few TRBJ2-7 TRBV25-1 . TGTGCCAGCAGACCTAGTGGGCGGCGGGAGCAGTACTTC CASRPSGRREQYF
many TRBJ2-2 TRBV28 . TGTGCCAGCAGCCCTAGCTTAATAAACACCGGGGAGCTGTTTTTT CASSPSLINTGELFF
. TRBJ2-3 TRBV5-1 TRBD2 TGCGCCAGCCGTCTTACTAGCGGGGGCTACACAGATACGCAGTATTTT CASRLTSGGYTDTQYF
many TRBJ2-1 TRBV15 . TGTGCCACCAGCAGAGATCGAGGAACCTACAATGAGCAGTTCTTC CATSRDRGTYNEQFF
. TRBJ1-5 TRBV20-1 . TGCAGTGCTAGGAAGGGGCTTAATCAGCCCCAGCATTTT CSARKGLNQPQHF
. TRBJ2-7 TRBV5-4 . TGTGCCAGCAGCGCCGGAGGGGATAGGTACGAGCAGTACTTC CASSAGGDRYEQYF
many TRBJ2-5 TRBV15 TRBD2 TGTGCCACCAGCAGAGACTCCGCGGGAGGGCCGAAGACCCAGTACTTC CATSRDSAGGPKTQYF
few TRBJ1-5 TRBV6-1 . TGTGCCAGCAGTGAAGCGGGGTTTGGCAATCAGCCCCAGCATTTT CASSEAGFGNQPQHF
many TRBJ1-5 TRBV2 . TGTGCCAGCAGTGTTGGGAGGGAGCTCAGCAATCAGCCCCAGCATTTT CASSVGRELSNQPQHF
. TRBJ2-3 TRBV5-1 TRBD2 TGCGCCAGCAGCTCGGGACTAGCGGGGTACGATACGCAGTATTTT CASSSGLAGYDTQYF
few TRBJ2-7 TRBV29-1 . TGCAGCGTAAGACAGACCCAACTAACCTACGAGCAGTACTTC CSVRQTQLTYEQYF
few TRBJ1-6 TRBV3-1 TRBD1 TGTGCCAGCAGCCGAACCGGGACAGGGTGGAATTCACCCCTCCACTTT CASSRTGTGWNSPLHF
many TRBJ1-1 TRBV10-3 . TGTGCCATCAGTGAGGGAACGAACACTGAAGCTTTCTTT CAISEGTNTEAFF
few TRBJ2-1 TRBV3-1 TRBD1 TGTGCCAGCAGCCAAAACCGGGACAGCGGATACAATGAGCAGTTCTTC CASSQNRDSGYNEQFF
. TRBJ2-6 TRBV3-1 . TGTGCCAGCAGCCAAGAGGGCGAGGGTACTGGGGCCAACGTCCTGACTTTC CASSQEGEGTGANVLTF
many TRBJ2-7 TRBV4-3 . TGCGCCAGCAGCCCCGGCGGTTTGGGGTCCTACGAGCAGTACTTC CASSPGGLGSYEQYF
many TRBJ2-7 TRBV24-1 TRBD1 TGTGCCACCAGTCCGACAGGGTTCTACGAGCAGTACTTC CATSPTGFYEQYF
few TRBJ2-2 TRBV20-1 . TGCAGTGCGAACAGGGACTCGACCGGGGAGCTGTTTTTT CSANRDSTGELFF
once TRBJ2-7 TRBV20-1 . TGCAGTGCTAGTGTCGTTACCTACGAGCAGTACTTC CSASVVTYEQYF
few TRBJ1-1 TRBV5-1 . TGCGCCAGCAGCTTGAACGCCGTGAACACTGAAGCTTTCTTT CASSLNAVNTEAFF
many TRBJ2-1 TRBV3-1 TRBD2 TGTGCCAGCAGCCCGCCGGGACTAGCGTATAACAATGAGCAGTTCTTC CASSPPGLAYNNEQFF
many TRBJ2-7 TRBV5-1 . TGCGCCAGCAGCTTCAAGGCAGCTAGCTACGAGCAGTACTTC CASSFKAASYEQYF
few TRBJ2-4 TRBV11-1 TRBD1 TGTGCCAGCAGCGGAGGACAGGGAGCGGGCCTAGCCAAAAACATTCAGTACTTC CASSGGQGAGLAKNIQYF
many TRBJ2-7 TRBV15 . TGTGCCACCAGCAGAGTTCCGGCAGACTCTCCCTACGAGCAGTACTTC CATSRVPADSPYEQYF